This T cell receptor (beta chain) was sequenced during a study of T cells in localized non-small cell lung cancer. Study results and limitations: Turning up in adjacent lung were a median around 58 of the top 100 tumor clones.

Assay: immunoSEQ multiplex PCR; the TCRdb copy retains only in-frame clones and omits some. Among about 7,300 clones, 23% were seen once, and the ten largest hold 3.6%. In its sample, this clone was seen a few times. Antigen specificity is unknown. J gave up 3 bases and V 2 bases, and 1 base lay outside the gene matches. Germline V gene lookup returns CDR1 ENHRY and CDR2 SYGVKD. There are 15 residues in the CDR3. Material: lung tumor tissue, obtained before any cancer treatment. This sequence joins TRBV10-3 and TRBJ2-1; the match to TRBD2 covers 10 bases. The source is a man aged 40 to 70 with stage III squamous cell lung carcinoma. CDR3 bases: TGTGCCATCAGTGAGACTAGCGGGAACTACAATGAGCAGTTCTTC. Translating it yields CAISETSGNYNEQFF.